The 23 T cell receptor beta chains presented below share a single source sample, sequenced in a study of CDR3 diversity in severe acne. TCRdb re-analysed the PCR reads in MiXCR, keeping a single row per CDR3 protein. The sample contains some 84,000 distinct CDR3 sequences, 45% to 55% of which appear only once. The specimen was blood. Every receptor here comes from a male donor in good health, serving as a control.

This clonotype was detected only once. V is TRBV9 and J is TRBJ2-5; 8 bases align to TRBD1. Germline V lookup: CDR1 SGDLS, CDR2 YYNGEE. V shed 4 bases, J shed 5 bases, and the junction held 13 bases outside the gene matches. CDR3 length equals 16 residues. The CDR3 bases are TGTGCCAGCAGCTTGTTCGAGACAGGGGACCCGGAGACCCAGTACTTC. Its protein is CASSLFETGDPETQYF.

This clonotype is medium-sized in the sample. V gene TRBV7-3 combines with J gene TRBJ1-1; maybe TRBD1 (6 bases). V was pared by 6 bases and J by 1 base, with 15 bases between. The CDR3 is 15 amino acids. Germline loops: CDR1 SGHTA, CDR2 FQGTGA. The DNA for the CDR3 is TGTGCCAGCAGACCCTCGGACAGACCGAACACTGAAGCTTTCTTT. This gives the protein CASRPSDRPNTEAFF.

The chain combines TRBV25-1 with TRBJ1-2, with D possibly matching TRBD1 (6 bases). The CDR3 is made up of 14 amino acids. Trimming cost V 5 bases and J 4 bases, with 14 bases left between them. Germline V CDR1 and CDR2: MGHDK, SYGVNS. The CDR3 DNA sequence: TGTGCCAGCAGTTTACGGGACACCCGCTATGGCTACACCTTC. Translation gives CASSLRDTRYGYTF.

This clonotype was seen only a few times. The chain uses TRBV20-1 and TRBJ2-5; TRBD1 is a possible D gene (6 bases). V was trimmed by 0 bases and J by 5 bases, leaving 19 bases between them. The length of the CDR3 is 16 residues. Germline CDR1 is DFQATT and CDR2 is SNEGSKA (reference sequence). For the CDR3, the DNA is TGCAGTGCTAGAGATGCCAGGGGTTATTCCTACGAGACCCAGTACTTC. Its translation is CSARDARGYSYETQYF.

This clonotype was detected many times. This chain joins TRBV5-1 and TRBJ1-2, with a tentative D call TRBD1 (5 bases). V was pared by 0 bases and J by 4 bases, with 10 bases between. CDR3 length: 14 amino acids. CDR1 SGHRS and CDR2 YFSETQ come from the germline V gene. The CDR3 loop reads CASSLVRQSYGYTF. The CDR3 DNA is TGCGCCAGCAGCTTGGTTAGACAGAGCTATGGCTACACCTTC.

The V gene is TRBV11-1, the J gene TRBJ2-7; 8 bases line up with TRBD2. Germline CDR1 and CDR2: SGHAT and FQDESV (reference sequence). The CDR3 has 15 residues. Losses at the gene ends were 5 bases for V and 6 bases for J; bases not matched to a gene: 12. The CDR3 region has the DNA TGTGCCAGCAGCGTTGACCCCGGGACTAGGGGCGAGCAGTACTTC. Protein sequence: CASSVDPGTRGEQYF.

The rearrangement links TRBV7-9 to TRBJ1-1; the D is unclear. Trimming shortened V by 6 bases and J by 6 bases, and 5 bases separated the two germline ends. Germline V gene data show CDR1 as SEHNR and CDR2 as FQNEAQ (reference sequence). The CDR3 length is 10 residues. CDR3 nucleotides: TGTGCCAGCAGGCAAGCTGAAGCTTTCTTT. Translated, it gives CASRQAEAFF.

The gene calls are TRBV20-1 and TRBJ2-5; 16 bases line up with TRBD2. The length of the CDR3 is 15 residues. V lost 6 bases to trimming and J lost 5 bases; unmatched junction nucleotides: 6. The V gene's germline CDR1 is DFQATT and CDR2 SNEGSKA (reference sequence). The CDR3 spells CSALGLAGGRETQYF. The CDR3 DNA is TGCAGTGCCCTGGGACTAGCGGGGGGGCGGGAGACCCAGTACTTC.

Remarks on this clonotype: The DNA is left out, because the CDR3 cannot be placed on it with certainty; the CDR3 is given as TCRdb lists it. The rearrangement links TRBV20-1 to TRBJ1-5. CDR1 is DFQATT, CDR2 SNEGSKA, per germline (reference sequence). A total of 17 residues make up the CDR3, ends included. CDR3 amino acids: CSFYICSARRSNQPQHF.

This clonotype has a handful of counts. The J gene is TRBJ2-7, the V gene TRBV7-2; tentatively, D is TRBD1 or TRBD2 (5 bases each). V lost 5 bases and J 2 bases, leaving 19 bases between the germline ends. Germline V lookup: CDR1 SGHTA, CDR2 FQGNSA. This CDR3 is built from 16 residues. The CDR3 nucleotides are TGTGCCAGCAGCCCGCGGTCGACTCAGGGAGCCTACGAGCAGTACTTC. It is translated as CASSPRSTQGAYEQYF.

The genes are TRBV6-1 and TRBJ1-5; 8 bases align to TRBD1. The germline CDR1 and CDR2 sequences are MNHNS and SASEGT. The junction had 4 bases not matched to a gene; V was cut back by 5 bases and J by 7 bases. The CDR3 has 13 amino acids. CDR3 sequence (DNA): TGTGCCAGCAGTAACAGGGGGGAGCAGCCCCAGCATTTT. This codes for CASSNRGEQPQHF.

Concerning this clonotype: A much larger clonotype is one base distant, so this may be a read error. V is TRBV19 and J is TRBJ2-1; the D is unclear. Germline CDR1 is LNHDA and CDR2 is SQIVND (reference sequence). CDR3 length: 15 residues. Trimming shortened V by 3 bases and J by 7 bases, and 16 bases separated the two germline ends. CDR3 DNA sequence: TGTGCCAGTAGTATTGCGCTCGATATGCGGAATGAGCAGTTCTTC. As protein: CASSIALDMRNEQFF. The full variable domain, rest sourced from reference TRBV19 and TRBJ2-1, is DGGITQSPKYLFRKEGQNVTLSCEQNLNHDAMYWYRQDPGQGLRLIYYSQIVNDFQKGDIAEGYSVSREKKESFPLTVTSAQKNPTAFYLCASSIALDMRNEQFFGPGTRLTVL.

This clonotype has at least ten counts. The chain couples TRBV10-3 to TRBJ2-7, with D perhaps TRBD1 (6 bases). Germline V gives CDR1 ENHRY, CDR2 SYGVKD. The V gene lost 6 bases and the J gene lost 6 bases, with 18 bases spanning the gap. This CDR3 is 14 amino acids long. CDR3 nucleotide sequence: TGTGCCATCAGAACAGGGCAACGGTCGGTCGAGCAGTACTTC. Residues: CAIRTGQRSVEQYF.

This clonotype was counted between two and nine times. J is TRBJ2-7 and V is TRBV9; 9 bases align to TRBD1. The CDR3 is 14 amino acids. The V gene end was trimmed by 6 bases and the J gene end by 3 bases; junction bases not matched to a gene: 7. Germline lookup yields CDR1 SGDLS and CDR2 YYNGEE. CDR3 nucleotides: TGTGCCAGCACACCTTCGGGACAGGGCTACGAGCAGTACTTC. It is translated as CASTPSGQGYEQYF.

In its sample, this clonotype was seen many times. The chain employs TRBV6-1 and TRBJ1-5; 8 bases agree with TRBD1. CDR3 length: 14 amino acids. Germline V lookup: CDR1 MNHNS, CDR2 SASEGT. With V trimmed by 2 bases and J by 6 bases, 3 bases remained unmatched. The CDR3: CASSEQGAGQPQHF. CDR3 in DNA: TGTGCCAGCAGTGAACAGGGGGCGGGTCAGCCCCAGCATTTT.

V usage is TRBV6-5 and J usage is TRBJ2-7; D is possibly TRBD2 (6 bases). Germline CDR1 and CDR2: MNHEY and SVGAGI. V was pared by 6 bases and J by 2 bases, with 8 bases between. The CDR3 covers 12 residues. The CDR3 reads CASRGGPYEQYF. In DNA, the CDR3 is TGTGCCAGCAGGGGGGGACCCTACGAGCAGTACTTC.

The V call is TRBV4-1, the J call TRBJ1-2; D is uncertain. Germline CDR1 MGHRA, CDR2 YSYEKL. This CDR3 contains 15 residues. V lost 1 base, J lost 1 base, and 10 bases lay in between. CDR3 sequence reads: CASSQAAAVNYGYTF. DNA for the CDR3: TGCGCCAGCAGCCAAGCCGCAGCTGTTAACTATGGCTACACCTTC.

This clonotype was counted between two and nine times. V is TRBV19 and J is TRBJ1-2; D is uncertain. This CDR3 is built from 12 residues. Germline V lookup: CDR1 LNHDA, CDR2 SQIVND (reference sequence). V was trimmed by 1 base and J by 8 bases, leaving 8 bases between them. Here the CDR3 DNA reads TGTGCCAGTAGTATAGGCGACGGAGGCTACACCTTC. It is translated as CASSIGDGGYTF.

This clonotype was detected only once. The DNA is omitted, as the CDR3 cannot be located on it reliably, and the CDR3 follows TCRdb's listing. The CDR3 here is CDSSFYICSARRQNTGELFF. The chain has TRBV5-6 and TRBJ2-2; the table's D call TRBD2 went unverified against the DNA. From its first to its last residue, the CDR3 has 20 amino acids. CDR1 and CDR2 from the germline V gene are SGHDT and YYEEEE.

The chain carries TRBV15 and TRBJ1-4, with D tentatively TRBD1 (5 bases). The CDR3 runs to 13 residues. Trimming cost V 1 base and J 10 bases, with 10 bases left between them. Per germline, CDR1 LNHNV and CDR2 YYDKDF (reference sequence). The CDR3 nucleotides are TGTGCCACCAGCAGAGGATCCGGGGGAAAACTGTTTTTT. Its protein product is CATSRGSGGKLFF. The full variable domain, rest sourced from reference TRBV15 and TRBJ1-4, is DAMVIQNPRYQVTQFGKPVTLSCSQTLNHNVMYWYQQKSSQAPKLLFHYYDKDFNNEADTPDNFQSRRPNTSFCFLDIRSPGLGDTAMYLCATSRGSGGKLFFGSGTQLSVL.

The rearrangement links TRBV2 to TRBJ2-5; D unclear. Looked up from germline, CDR1 is SNHLY and CDR2 is FYNNEI. This CDR3 has 15 residues. Trimming pared 3 bases from V and 5 bases from J, leaving 16 bases between. This CDR3 reads CASSDGPLVGETQYF. The CDR3 DNA reads TGTGCCAGCAGTGATGGTCCGTTAGTAGGGGAGACCCAGTACTTC.

The rearrangement uses TRBV6-1 and TRBJ2-2; TRBD1 or TRBD2 may be the D gene (7 bases each). Per the germline V gene, CDR1 is MNHNS and CDR2 is SASEGT. V was clipped by 1 base and J by 2 bases, with 11 bases between them. The CDR3 runs to 16 residues. The CDR3 nucleotides read TGTGCCAGCAGTGAAGTCAGGGGGGGTAACACCGGGGAGCTGTTTTTT. Its protein is CASSEVRGGNTGELFF.

The chain links TRBV2 to TRBJ2-1; D possibly corresponds to TRBD2 (5 bases). Trimming took off 8 bases at V and 0 bases at J, with 8 bases between the two ends. The CDR3 extends over 13 amino acids. The germline gives CDR1 SNHLY, CDR2 FYNNEI. Written as DNA, the CDR3 is TGTGCCAGCGGACTGGGCTCCTACAATGAGCAGTTCTTC. Residues: CASGLGSYNEQFF.